This section outlines one T cell receptor (beta chain) sequence together with its context. Its antigen is currently unknown. This sample was included in a study of OX40 agonist ivuxolimab in advanced cancers. Study context: Dose-escalation patients suffered from hepatocellular carcinoma, melanoma, renal cell or head and neck cancer.

General study points: Blood T cells, both CD4+ and CD8+, expanded clonally by week 6 at 0.1 to 3.0 mg/kg. Antigen specificity remained undetermined for the expanded peripheral T cells.

The length of the CDR3 is 15 residues. The germline V gene encodes CDR1 KGHSH and CDR2 LQKENI. V lost 3 bases and J 1 base, leaving 12 bases between the germline ends. Assay: immunoSEQ multiplex PCR; the TCRdb copy retains only in-frame clones and omits some. This repertoire shows tens of thousands of clones, 84% found once; its top ten account for 0.95% to 1.3%. Samples of blood were obtained at baseline, on cycle 4 day 1, and on cycle 7 day 1. This TCR came from an adult with an advanced solid tumor such as melanoma, head and neck, liver or kidney cancer. Sequencing used CD4+ or CD8+ T cells sorted from blood, obtained in a trial of the OX40 agonist ivuxolimab. The chain employs TRBV18 and TRBJ1-1; D perhaps matches TRBD1 (6 bases). CDR3 nucleotides: TGTGCCAGCTCACCTAGGACAGCGCAGAACACTGAAGCTTTCTTT. The encoded protein is CASSPRTAQNTEAFF.